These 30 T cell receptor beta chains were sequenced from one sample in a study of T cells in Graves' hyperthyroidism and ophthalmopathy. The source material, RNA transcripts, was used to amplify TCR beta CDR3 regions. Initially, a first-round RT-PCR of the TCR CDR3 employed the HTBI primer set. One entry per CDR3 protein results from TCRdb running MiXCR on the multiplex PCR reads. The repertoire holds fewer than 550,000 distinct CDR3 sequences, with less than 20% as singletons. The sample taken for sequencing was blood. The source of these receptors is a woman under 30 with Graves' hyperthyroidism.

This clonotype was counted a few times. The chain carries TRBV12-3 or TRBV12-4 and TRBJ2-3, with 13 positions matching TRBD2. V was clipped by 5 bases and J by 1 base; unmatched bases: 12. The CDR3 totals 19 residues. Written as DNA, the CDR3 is TGTGCCAGCAGTCGAGACGGGACTAGCGGGACGGAACGCACAGATACGCAGTATTTT. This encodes CASSRDGTSGTERTDTQYF.

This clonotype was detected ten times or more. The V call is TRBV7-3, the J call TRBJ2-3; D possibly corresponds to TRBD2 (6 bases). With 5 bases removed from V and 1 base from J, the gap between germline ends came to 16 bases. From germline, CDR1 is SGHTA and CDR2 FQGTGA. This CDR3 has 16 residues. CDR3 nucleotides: TGTGCCAGCAGCCCTGCGCTAGCGCCCGGCACAGATACGCAGTATTTT. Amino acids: CASSPALAPGTDTQYF.

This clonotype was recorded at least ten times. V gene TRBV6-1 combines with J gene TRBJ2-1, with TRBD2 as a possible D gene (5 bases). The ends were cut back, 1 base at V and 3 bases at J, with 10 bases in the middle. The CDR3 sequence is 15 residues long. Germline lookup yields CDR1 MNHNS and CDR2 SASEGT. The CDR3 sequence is CASSEEVGIYNEQFF. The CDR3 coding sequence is TGTGCCAGCAGTGAAGAGGTCGGGATCTACAATGAGCAGTTCTTC.

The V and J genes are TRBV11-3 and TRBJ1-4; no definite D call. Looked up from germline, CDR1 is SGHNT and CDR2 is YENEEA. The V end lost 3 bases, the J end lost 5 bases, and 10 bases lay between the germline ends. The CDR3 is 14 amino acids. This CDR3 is CASSFSPVNEKLFF. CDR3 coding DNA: TGTGCCAGCAGCTTCTCTCCCGTGAATGAAAAACTGTTTTTT.

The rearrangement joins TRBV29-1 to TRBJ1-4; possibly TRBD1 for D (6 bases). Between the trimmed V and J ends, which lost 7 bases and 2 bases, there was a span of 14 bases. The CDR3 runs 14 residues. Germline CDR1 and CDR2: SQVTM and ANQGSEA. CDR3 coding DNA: TGCAGCGCCCGGACAGTGTTTACTAATGAAAAACTGTTTTTT. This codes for CSARTVFTNEKLFF.

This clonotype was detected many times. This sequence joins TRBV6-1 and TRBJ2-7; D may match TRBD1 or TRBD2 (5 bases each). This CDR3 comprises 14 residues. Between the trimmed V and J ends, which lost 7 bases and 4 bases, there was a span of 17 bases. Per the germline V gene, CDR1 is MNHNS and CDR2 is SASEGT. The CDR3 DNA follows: TGTGCCAGCAAGGGAGATCGGGACCTATACGAGCAGTACTTC. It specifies CASKGDRDLYEQYF.

CDR3 in amino acids: CASSYLPGQPQHF. CDR3 DNA sequence: TGTGCCAGCAGTTACCTCCCCGGCCAGCCCCAGCATTTT. The V call is TRBV6-9, the J call TRBJ1-5; D not certain. Trimming removed 3 bases from V and 7 bases from J, with 10 bases in between. The CDR3 extends over 13 amino acids. Germline values: CDR1 MNHGY, CDR2 SVAAGI.

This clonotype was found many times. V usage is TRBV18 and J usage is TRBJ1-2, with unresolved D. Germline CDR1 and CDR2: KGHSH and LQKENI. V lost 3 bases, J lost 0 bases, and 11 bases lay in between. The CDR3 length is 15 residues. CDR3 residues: CASSPSRNTNYGYTF. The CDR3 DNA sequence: TGTGCCAGCTCACCTAGTCGGAATACTAACTATGGCTACACCTTC.

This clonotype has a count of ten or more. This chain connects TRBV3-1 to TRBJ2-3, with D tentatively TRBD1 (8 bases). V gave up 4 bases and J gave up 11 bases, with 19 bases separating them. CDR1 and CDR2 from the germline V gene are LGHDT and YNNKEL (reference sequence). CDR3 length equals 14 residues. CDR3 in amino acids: CASSPAESGTGQYF. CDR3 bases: TGTGCCAGCAGCCCGGCCGAAAGCGGGACAGGGCAGTATTTT.

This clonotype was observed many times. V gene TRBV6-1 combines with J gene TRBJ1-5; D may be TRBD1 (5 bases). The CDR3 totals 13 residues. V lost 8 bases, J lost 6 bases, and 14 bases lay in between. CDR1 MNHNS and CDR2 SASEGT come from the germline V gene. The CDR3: CASSRAGPQPQHF. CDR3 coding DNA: TGTGCCAGCTCCCGTGCAGGGCCTCAGCCCCAGCATTTT.

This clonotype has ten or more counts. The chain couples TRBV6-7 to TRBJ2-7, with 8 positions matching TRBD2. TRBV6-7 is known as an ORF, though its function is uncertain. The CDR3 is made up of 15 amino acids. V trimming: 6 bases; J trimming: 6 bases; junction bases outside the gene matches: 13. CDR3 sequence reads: CASRLEREMISEQYF. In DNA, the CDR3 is TGTGCCAGCAGGCTGGAGCGGGAGATGATCTCCGAGCAGTACTTC.

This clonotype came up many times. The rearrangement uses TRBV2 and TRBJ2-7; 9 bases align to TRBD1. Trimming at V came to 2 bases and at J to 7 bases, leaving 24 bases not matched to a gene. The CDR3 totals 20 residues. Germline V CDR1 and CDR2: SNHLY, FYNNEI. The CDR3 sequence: CASSEMDSVRDRENNREQYF. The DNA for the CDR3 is TGTGCCAGCAGTGAAATGGATTCCGTCCGGGACAGGGAAAACAATAGAGAGCAGTACTTC.

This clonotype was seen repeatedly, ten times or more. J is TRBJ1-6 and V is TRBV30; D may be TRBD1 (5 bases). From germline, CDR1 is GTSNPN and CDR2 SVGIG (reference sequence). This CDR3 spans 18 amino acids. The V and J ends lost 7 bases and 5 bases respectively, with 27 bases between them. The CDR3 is CASRGGQGRGLDNSPLHF. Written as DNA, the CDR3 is TGTGCCTCCCGGGGAGGGCAGGGACGGGGCTTGGATAATTCACCCCTCCACTTT.

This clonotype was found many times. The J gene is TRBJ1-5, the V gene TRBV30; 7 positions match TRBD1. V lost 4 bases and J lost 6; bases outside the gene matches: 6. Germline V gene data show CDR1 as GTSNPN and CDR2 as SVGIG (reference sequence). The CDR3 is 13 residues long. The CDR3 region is CAWNVGGGQPQHF. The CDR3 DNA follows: TGTGCCTGGAATGTAGGGGGCGGTCAGCCCCAGCATTTT.

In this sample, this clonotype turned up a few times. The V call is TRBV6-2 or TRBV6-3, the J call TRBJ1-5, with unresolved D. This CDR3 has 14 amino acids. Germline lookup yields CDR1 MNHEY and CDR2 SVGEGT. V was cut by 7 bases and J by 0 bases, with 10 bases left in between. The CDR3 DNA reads TGTGCCAGCACCTTCTCTGGTAGCAATCAGCCCCAGCATTTT. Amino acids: CASTFSGSNQPQHF.

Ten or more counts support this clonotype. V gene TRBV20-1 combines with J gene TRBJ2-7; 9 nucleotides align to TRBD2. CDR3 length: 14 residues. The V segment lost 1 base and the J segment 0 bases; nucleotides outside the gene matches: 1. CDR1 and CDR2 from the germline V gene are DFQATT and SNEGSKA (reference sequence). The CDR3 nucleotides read TGCAGTGCTAGAGTTAGCGGGAGCTCCTACGAGCAGTACTTC. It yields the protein CSARVSGSSYEQYF.

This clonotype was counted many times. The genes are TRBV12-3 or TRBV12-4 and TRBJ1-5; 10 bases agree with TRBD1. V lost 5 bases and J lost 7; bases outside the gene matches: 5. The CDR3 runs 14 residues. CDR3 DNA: TGTGCCAGCAGTCGGACAGGGGGAGTCCAGCCCCAGCATTTT. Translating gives CASSRTGGVQPQHF.

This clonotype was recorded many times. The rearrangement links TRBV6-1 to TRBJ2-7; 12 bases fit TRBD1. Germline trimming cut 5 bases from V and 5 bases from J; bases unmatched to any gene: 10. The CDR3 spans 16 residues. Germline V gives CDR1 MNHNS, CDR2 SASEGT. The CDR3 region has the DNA TGTGCCAGCAGTCCGGGGACAGGGGGCTTTCTAGACGAGCAGTACTTC. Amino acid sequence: CASSPGTGGFLDEQYF.

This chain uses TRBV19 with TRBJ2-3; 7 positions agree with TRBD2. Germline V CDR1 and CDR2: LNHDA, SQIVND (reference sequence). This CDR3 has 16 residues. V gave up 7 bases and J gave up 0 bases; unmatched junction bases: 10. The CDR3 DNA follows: TGTGCCAGTACCCCGGGGAGCGGGGCGAGCACAGATACGCAGTATTTT. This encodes CASTPGSGASTDTQYF.

CDR3 nucleotides: TGTGCCAGCAGCTCAGAAGGGGAGGGAAGGGAAAAACTGTTTTTT. Its protein is CASSSEGEGREKLFF. J is TRBJ1-4 and V is TRBV6-1, with a weak D call TRBD1 (5 bases). Trimming shortened V by 6 bases and J by 8 bases, and 19 bases separated the two germline ends. Germline V CDR1 and CDR2: MNHNS, SASEGT. The CDR3 loop spans 15 amino acids.

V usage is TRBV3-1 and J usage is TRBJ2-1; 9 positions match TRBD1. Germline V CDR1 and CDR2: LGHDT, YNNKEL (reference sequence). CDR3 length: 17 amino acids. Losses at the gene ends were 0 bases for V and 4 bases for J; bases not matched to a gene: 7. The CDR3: CASSQELGQGLYNEQFF. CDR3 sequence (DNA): TGTGCCAGCAGCCAAGAACTTGGACAGGGGTTATACAATGAGCAGTTCTTC.

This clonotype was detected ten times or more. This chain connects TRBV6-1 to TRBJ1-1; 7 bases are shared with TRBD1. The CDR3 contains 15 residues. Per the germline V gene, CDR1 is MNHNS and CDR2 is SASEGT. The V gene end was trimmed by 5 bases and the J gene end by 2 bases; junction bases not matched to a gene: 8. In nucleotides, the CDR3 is TGTGCCAGCAGTACGACAGGGTTGGGTAACACTGAAGCTTTCTTT. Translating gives CASSTTGLGNTEAFF.

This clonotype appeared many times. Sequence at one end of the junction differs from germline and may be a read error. CDR3 DNA: TGTGCCAGCTCACCCCCCAACAACGGGGAGCTGTTTTTT. This encodes CASSPPNNGELFF. This chain connects TRBV18 to TRBJ2-2; the D is unclear. In germline, CDR1 is KGHSH, CDR2 LQKENI. The CDR3 sequence is 13 residues long.

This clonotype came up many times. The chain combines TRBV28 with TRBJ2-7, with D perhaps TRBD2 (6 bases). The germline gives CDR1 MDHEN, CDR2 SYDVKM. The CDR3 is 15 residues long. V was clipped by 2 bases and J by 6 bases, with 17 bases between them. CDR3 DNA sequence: TGTGCCAGCAGTTTAGCAAGCCCGGGGGTGGTCGAGCAGTACTTC. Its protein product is CASSLASPGVVEQYF. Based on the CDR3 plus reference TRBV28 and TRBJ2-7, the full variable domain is DVKVTQSSRYLVKRTGEKVFLECVQDMDHENMFWYRQDPGLGLRLIYFSYDVKMKEKGDIPEGYSVSREKKERFSLILESASTNQTSMYLCASSLASPGVVEQYFGPGTRLTVT.

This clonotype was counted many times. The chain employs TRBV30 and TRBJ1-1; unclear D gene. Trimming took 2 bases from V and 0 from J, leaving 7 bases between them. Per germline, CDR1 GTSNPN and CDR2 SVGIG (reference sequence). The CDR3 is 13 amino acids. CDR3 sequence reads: CAWSTVMNTEAFF. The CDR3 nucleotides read TGTGCCTGGAGTACAGTCATGAACACTGAAGCTTTCTTT.

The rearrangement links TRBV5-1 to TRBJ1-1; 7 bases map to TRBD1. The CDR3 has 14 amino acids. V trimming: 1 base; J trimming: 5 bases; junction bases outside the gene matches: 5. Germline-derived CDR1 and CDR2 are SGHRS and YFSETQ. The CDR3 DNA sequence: TGCGCCAGCAGCTTGAGGGGACAGAAGACTGAAGCTTTCTTT. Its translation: CASSLRGQKTEAFF.

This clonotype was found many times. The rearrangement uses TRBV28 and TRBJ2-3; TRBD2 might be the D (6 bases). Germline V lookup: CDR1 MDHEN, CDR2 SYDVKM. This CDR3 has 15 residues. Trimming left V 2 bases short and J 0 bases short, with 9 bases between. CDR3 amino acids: CASSLGGLSTDTQYF. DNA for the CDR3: TGTGCCAGCAGTTTAGGGGGACTGAGCACAGATACGCAGTATTTT.

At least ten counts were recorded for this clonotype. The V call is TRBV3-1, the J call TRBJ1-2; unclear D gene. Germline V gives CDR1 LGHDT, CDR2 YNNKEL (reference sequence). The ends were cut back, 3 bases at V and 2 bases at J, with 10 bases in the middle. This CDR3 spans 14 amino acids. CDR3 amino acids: CASSQGDRNYGYTF. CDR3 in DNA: TGTGCCAGCAGCCAGGGCGATCGAAACTATGGCTACACCTTC.

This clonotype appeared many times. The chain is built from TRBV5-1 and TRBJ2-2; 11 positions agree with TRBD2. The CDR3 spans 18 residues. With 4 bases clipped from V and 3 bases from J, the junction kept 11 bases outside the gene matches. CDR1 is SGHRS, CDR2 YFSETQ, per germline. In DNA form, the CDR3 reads TGCGCCAGCAGCCCAGGACGAAGGACTAGCGGGTACACCGGGGAGCTGTTTTTT. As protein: CASSPGRRTSGYTGELFF.

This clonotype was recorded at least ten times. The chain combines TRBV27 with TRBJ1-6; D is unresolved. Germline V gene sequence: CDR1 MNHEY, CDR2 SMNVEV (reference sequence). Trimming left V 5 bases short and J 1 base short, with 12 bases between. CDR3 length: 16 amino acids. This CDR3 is CASSTSGVSYNSPLHF. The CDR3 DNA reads TGTGCCAGCAGTACCTCGGGAGTATCCTATAATTCACCCCTCCACTTT.